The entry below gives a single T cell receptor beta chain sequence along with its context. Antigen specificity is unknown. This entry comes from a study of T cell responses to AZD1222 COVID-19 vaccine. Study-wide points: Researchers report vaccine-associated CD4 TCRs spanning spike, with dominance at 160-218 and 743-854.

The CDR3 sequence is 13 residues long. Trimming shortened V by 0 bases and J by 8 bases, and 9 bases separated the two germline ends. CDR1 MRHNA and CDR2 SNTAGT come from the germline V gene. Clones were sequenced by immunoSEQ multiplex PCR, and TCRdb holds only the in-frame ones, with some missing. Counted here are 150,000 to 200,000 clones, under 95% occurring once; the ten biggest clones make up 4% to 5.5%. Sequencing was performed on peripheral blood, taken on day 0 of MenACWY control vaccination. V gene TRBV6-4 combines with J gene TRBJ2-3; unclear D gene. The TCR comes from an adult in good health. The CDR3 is CASSDSSQSTQYF. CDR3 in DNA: TGTGCCAGCAGTGACTCATCCCAGAGTACGCAGTATTTT.